This passage covers 17 T cell receptor beta chains from one sample sequenced in a study of OX40 agonist ivuxolimab in advanced cancers. Clones were read by immunoSEQ multiplex PCR, and TCRdb kept only the in-frame ones, dropping some. Of approximately 60,000 clones in the sample, 80% to 95% are singletons; the top ten hold approximately 0.62%. The source was CD4+ or CD8+ T cells sorted from blood, collected in a trial of the OX40 agonist ivuxolimab. The receptors shown here come from an adult with an advanced solid tumor such as melanoma, head and neck, liver or kidney cancer.

CDR3 sequence reads: CASSRILSPYEQYF. The CDR3 bases are TGTGCCAGCAGCCGAATCCTCAGCCCCTACGAGCAGTACTTC. The chain has TRBV7-2 and TRBJ2-7; D uncertain. Germline loops: CDR1 SGHTA, CDR2 FQGNSA. The CDR3 is 14 residues long. The V end was cut by 5 bases, the J end by 2 bases, with 13 bases between. The full variable domain, in which reference TRBV7-2 and TRBJ2-7 provide the parts outside the CDR3, is GAGVSQSPSNKVTEKGKDVELRCDPISGHTALYWYRQSLGQGLEFLIYFQGNSAPDKSGLPSDRFSAERTGGSVSTLTIQRTQQEDSAVYLCASSRILSPYEQYFGPGTRLTVT.

This clone was detected only a few times. V and J are TRBV4-1 and TRBJ1-1; no clear D gene. The CDR3 totals 14 residues. CDR1 and CDR2 (germline): MGHRA, YSYEKL. Trimming removed 3 bases at V and 11 bases at J, with 19 bases between. CDR3: CASSQPYGGVGAFF. The CDR3 DNA is TGCGCCAGCAGCCAGCCCTACGGTGGGGTTGGGGCTTTCTTT.

The chain is built from TRBV5-4 and TRBJ2-4, with TRBD2 matching over 10 bases. V trimming: 4 bases; J trimming: 8 bases; junction bases outside the gene matches: 3. The germline gives CDR1 SGHNT, CDR2 YYREEE (reference sequence). CDR3 length: 13 amino acids. CDR3: CASSLGTSDIQYF. The CDR3 DNA reads TGTGCCAGCAGCCTAGGGACTAGCGACATTCAGTACTTC.

V is TRBV5-6 and J is TRBJ2-3, with D perhaps matching TRBD1 (5 bases). Germline values: CDR1 SGHDT, CDR2 YYEEEE. V dropped 7 bases and J dropped 2 bases, with 17 bases sitting between them. The CDR3 consists of 15 residues. The CDR3 region has the DNA TGTGCCAGCCTGGGGCGACCCGCCAACACAGATACGCAGTATTTT. It translates to CASLGRPANTDTQYF.

The chain uses TRBV9 and TRBJ1-2; 8 bases line up with TRBD1. The CDR3 extends over 14 amino acids. The V gene's germline CDR1 is SGDLS and CDR2 YYNGEE. With V trimmed by 4 bases and J by 5 bases, 7 bases remained unmatched. The CDR3 DNA follows: TGTGCCAGCAGCTCCACCGGGACAGGTTATGGCTACACCTTC. Translating gives CASSSTGTGYGYTF.

This clone was picked up a small number of times. Other DNA sequences in the same sample also yield this CDR3. V usage is TRBV11-1 and J usage is TRBJ2-4; tentatively, D is TRBD2 (5 bases). The V end lost 1 base, the J end lost 1 base, and 8 bases lay between the germline ends. This CDR3 spans 15 amino acids. The germline gives CDR1 SGHAT, CDR2 FQDESV (reference sequence). Written as DNA, the CDR3 is TGTGCCAGCAGCTTAGAGGAGCGGGCCAAAAACATTCAGTACTTC. It codes for CASSLEERAKNIQYF.

V usage is TRBV12-5 and J usage is TRBJ2-7; no clear D. V was shortened by 6 bases and J by 2 bases, with 8 bases between the two germline ends. In germline, CDR1 is LGHNT, CDR2 FRNRAP. This CDR3 region has 12 residues. The CDR3 bases are TGTGCTAGTGGCCCCAGTCCCTACGAGCAGTACTTC. This gives the protein CASGPSPYEQYF.

V gene TRBV30 combines with J gene TRBJ1-6; D gene uncertain. Germline V gene sequence: CDR1 GTSNPN, CDR2 SVGIG (reference sequence). V dropped 4 bases and J dropped 6 bases, with 16 bases sitting between them. The CDR3 consists of 15 residues. The CDR3 loop is CAWKGMGRVNSPLHF. DNA of the CDR3: TGTGCCTGGAAGGGAATGGGTCGAGTTAATTCACCCCTCCACTTT.

This chain connects TRBV5-6 to TRBJ2-3; 8 bases are a match to TRBD1. CDR3 size: 15 residues. Germline V lookup: CDR1 SGHDT, CDR2 YYEEEE. V was pared by 4 bases and J by 0 bases, with 4 bases of the junction left unmatched. The CDR3 DNA reads as TGTGCCAGCAGCCGGACAGGGTGGAGCACAGATACGCAGTATTTT. As protein: CASSRTGWSTDTQYF.

Concerning this clone itself: One junction end does not reproduce the germline sequence, and a read error may be involved. This chain connects TRBV6-1 to TRBJ1-1; no definite D call. The CDR3 sequence is 11 residues long. Per germline, CDR1 MNHNS and CDR2 SASEGT. CDR3 in amino acids: CASSSGPSRVF. The CDR3 DNA is TGTGCCAGCAGTTCAGGTCCTTCGAGAGTTTTT.

The genes are TRBV5-4 and TRBJ1-6, with a tentative D call TRBD1 (6 bases). The V end lost 3 bases, the J end lost 10 bases, and 14 bases lay between the germline ends. The CDR3 has 14 residues. From germline, CDR1 is SGHNT and CDR2 YYREEE (reference sequence). As DNA, the CDR3 is TGTGCCAGCAGCTCTTGGACAGCTCACTCACCCCTCCACTTT. Amino acid sequence: CASSSWTAHSPLHF.

CDR3 residues: CASTDSGNTIYF. The CDR3, as DNA: TGTGCCAGCACAGACTCTGGAAACACCATATATTTT. The rearrangement joins TRBV6-1 to TRBJ1-3; D is unresolved. The CDR3 length is 12 residues. CDR1 is MNHNS and CDR2 is SASEGT in the germline V gene. V was trimmed by 7 bases and J by 0 bases, leaving 4 bases between them.

The rearrangement joins TRBV5-1 to TRBJ2-1; 8 bases are shared with TRBD2. V shed 0 bases and J 6 bases; nucleotides not matched to a gene: 5. CDR1 and CDR2 from the germline V gene are SGHRS and YFSETQ. This CDR3 has 15 residues. This CDR3 is CASSLEGTSRNEQFF. The CDR3 DNA reads TGCGCCAGCAGCTTGGAGGGGACTAGTCGCAATGAGCAGTTCTTC.

DNA of the CDR3: TGTGCCAGCAGCTCGTACAGGGGCACCACGAACACCGGGGAGCTGTTTTTT. This gives the protein CASSSYRGTTNTGELFF. The J gene is TRBJ2-2, the V gene TRBV13; the match to TRBD1 covers 7 bases. After removal of 4 bases from V and 0 bases from J, the junction contained 8 bases not matched to a gene. Per the germline V gene, CDR1 is PRHDT and CDR2 is FYEKMQ (reference sequence). This CDR3 comprises 17 residues.

The chain employs TRBV7-3 and TRBJ2-6; tentatively, D is TRBD2 (5 bases). This CDR3 contains 15 residues. CDR1 and CDR2 from the germline V gene are SGHTA and FQGTGA. The V end was cut by 5 bases, the J end by 2 bases, with 10 bases between. CDR3 nucleotides: TGTGCCAGCAGCGTACGGGGTGCTGGGGCCAACGTCCTGACTTTC. Translating it yields CASSVRGAGANVLTF.

The chain employs TRBV7-9 and TRBJ2-1, with D tentatively TRBD2 (6 bases). V lost 5 bases and J lost 11, with 13 bases in between. CDR1 is SEHNR, CDR2 FQNEAQ, per germline (reference sequence). The CDR3 sequence is 12 residues long. CDR3: CASSRDLGQQFF. CDR3 nucleotides: TGTGCCAGCAGCCGGGACTTAGGTCAGCAGTTCTTC.

The J gene is TRBJ2-5, the V gene TRBV11-2, with TRBD2 matching over 12 bases. The CDR3 runs 16 residues. Looked up from germline, CDR1 is SGHAT and CDR2 is FQNNGV. The V gene end was trimmed by 5 bases and the J gene end by 4 bases; junction bases not matched to a gene: 8. CDR3 DNA: TGTGCCAGCAGCCTGCGACTAGCGGGGGCGCGAGAGACCCAGTACTTC. As protein: CASSLRLAGARETQYF.